This entry concerns a single T cell receptor beta chain. The CDR3 runs 15 residues. This sample stems from a study of control samples from healthy donors and cancer patients. TCRdb keeps only in-frame clones here, not all; method: immunoSEQ multiplex PCR. The sample comprises approximately 100,000 clones, 90% of which are singletons, and 4% to 5.5% rests with the top ten. This sequence originates from a human donor in good health. The donor label of this sample is uncertain. The V gene is TRBV21-1, the J gene TRBJ2-7; the D segment call TRBD1 is taken from the table without a DNA check. TRBV21-1 is reported as a pseudogene. Source material: blood. The CDR3 sequence: CASSKPTGGNHEQYF. CDR3 nucleotides: TGTGCCAGCAGCAAACCGACAGGGGGCAACCACGAGCAGTACTTC.